This TCR beta chain was recovered during a study of shared T cell receptors in the human thymus. The CDR3 extends over 18 amino acids. V dropped 7 bases and J dropped 0 bases, with 21 bases sitting between them. The germline CDR1 and CDR2 sequences are MNHEY and SMNVEV (reference sequence). Profiled with immunoSEQ multiplex PCR; TCRdb holds only in-frame clones, not every one. Of over 650,000 clones listed, 70% to 90% are singletons. A further study also used this sample, focusing on human thymus T cells. Per that paper: Infants served as donors; they were healthy and Finnish and were having corrective surgery for congenital heart defects. Thymus tissue was removed during corrective cardiac surgery. Reports from related research described highly overlapping thymic repertoires among unrelated individuals.

The J gene is TRBJ2-2, the V gene TRBV27; TRBD2 might be the D (7 bases). The sequenced sample was thymocytes. This clonotype was obtained from a boy under three years old with a congenital heart defect. CDR3 sequence: CASTLRGGGGTNTGELFF. In DNA, the CDR3 is TGTGCCAGCACCCTTAGGGGAGGCGGGGGCACGAACACCGGGGAGCTGTTTTTT.